A single sample is the source of the 29 T cell receptor beta chains below, sequenced in a study of tumor-infiltrating lymphocytes in oesophageal squamous cell carcinoma. TCRdb fed the PCR reads into MiXCR, producing one record per CDR3 protein. This repertoire shows 15,000 to 20,000 distinct CDR3 sequences, less than 50% found once; its top ten account for just under 45%. What was sequenced was normal esophageal tissue next to the tumor. These receptors were taken from a female donor with esophageal squamous cell carcinoma.

In this sample, this clonotype turned up a few times. The chain joins TRBV12-3 or TRBV12-4 to TRBJ2-4; TRBD1 aligns across 11 bases. Matching the DNA end better, TRBJ2-7 makes the J call doubtful. The CDR3 has 16 residues. The CDR3: CASSLGGTGGTYEQYF. The CDR3 DNA sequence: TGTGCCAGCAGTTTAGGCGGGACAGGGGGGACCTACGAGCAGTACTTC.

The chain recombines TRBV7-2 with TRBJ2-3, with 7 positions matching TRBD2. The CDR3 sequence is 16 residues long. The V gene end was trimmed by 5 bases and the J gene end by 4 bases; junction bases not matched to a gene: 12. Germline CDR1 reads SGHTA; CDR2 reads FQGNSA. The CDR3 loop is CASSPSDGRRADTQYF. In nucleotides, the CDR3 is TGTGCCAGCAGCCCCTCGGACGGGAGGCGGGCAGATACGCAGTATTTT.

This clonotype was seen many times. The genes are TRBV2 and TRBJ1-5, with D perhaps matching TRBD1 (5 bases). Germline V gives CDR1 SNHLY, CDR2 FYNNEI. The CDR3 is 14 residues long. The V end was cut by 1 base, the J end by 6 bases, with 10 bases between. The CDR3, as DNA: TGTGCCAGCAGTGAAGTGCAGGGAGGTCAGCCCCAGCATTTT. It codes for CASSEVQGGQPQHF.

The sample holds a few counts of this clonotype. The chain combines TRBV12-3 or TRBV12-4 with TRBJ2-5; TRBD1 aligns across 9 bases. The tail of the sequence fits TRBJ2-1 better, so the J call may be wrong. The CDR3 is 15 residues long. DNA of the CDR3: TGTGCCAGCAGAGGACAGGGGAATTCCTACAATGAGCAGTTCTTC. Its protein is CASRGQGNSYNEQFF.

This clonotype was counted many times. The chain is built from TRBV27 and TRBJ2-5; D may match TRBD1 or TRBD2 (5 bases each). The germline gives CDR1 MNHEY, CDR2 SMNVEV (reference sequence). V was clipped by 5 bases and J by 5 bases, with 18 bases between them. The CDR3 loop spans 15 amino acids. The CDR3 coding sequence is TGTGCCAGCAGTCCCAATGGGGGAGTACCTGAGACCCAGTACTTC. Amino acid sequence: CASSPNGGVPETQYF.

This clonotype was seen only a few times. The chain links TRBV18 to TRBJ2-4, with TRBD1 as a possible D gene (6 bases). The J call could be wrong; TRBJ2-7 is a better fit for the DNA end. The germline CDR1 and CDR2 sequences are KGHSH and LQKENI. This CDR3 is built from 15 residues. CDR3 DNA: TGTGCCAGCTCACCACCTCAGGGGCTGTCCTACGAGCAGTACTTC. Translating gives CASSPPQGLSYEQYF.

This clonotype appeared a few times. It may be a read error: a sequence one base away is much more abundant. The chain uses TRBV5-2 and TRBJ2-7; TRBD1 is the table's D call, not checked against the DNA. Gene TRBJ2-1 matches the end of the DNA better, so the J call may be wrong. TRBV5-2 is a pseudogene. This CDR3 has 15 amino acids. In DNA, the CDR3 is TGTGCCAGCAGCTTGAGGAGACAGGCCCCCTACGAGCAGTTCTTC. It is translated as CASSLRRQAPYEQFF.

Remarks on this clonotype: A read error may produce the germline difference seen at one junction end. The V gene is TRBV7-6, the J gene TRBJ2-1; D uncertain. Germline V CDR1 and CDR2: SGHVS, FNYEAQ. The CDR3 is 13 residues long. CDR3 in amino acids: CASSFTIGNEQFF. Written as DNA, the CDR3 is TGTGCTAGCAGCTTTACTATAGGTAATGAGCAGTTCTTC.

As to this clonotype: A much larger clone differs from this one at a single base, so this may be a read error. The chain has TRBV7-8 and TRBJ2-6; D tentatively fits TRBD1 or TRBD2 (5 bases each). The J call is doubtful: the DNA matches TRBJ2-1 better. Germline V gene lookup returns CDR1 SGHVS and CDR2 FQNEAQ. The length of the CDR3 is 15 residues. The CDR3 region has the DNA TGTGCCAGCAGCTTGTTCCAGGGACCTTCCTACGAGCAGTTCTTC. This sequence encodes CASSLFQGPSYEQFF.

The V gene is TRBV11-3, the J gene TRBJ2-1, with 13 bases matching TRBD2. The trim removed 3 bases at V and 7 bases at J, leaving 3 bases unmatched. CDR1 and CDR2 from the germline V gene are SGHNT and YENEEA. CDR3 length equals 15 residues. The CDR3: CASSLGLAGLNEQFF. DNA of the CDR3: TGTGCCAGCAGCTTGGGACTAGCGGGATTGAATGAGCAGTTCTTC.

This clonotype was recorded only once. The chain has TRBV7-2 and TRBJ1-5; D not resolved. The CDR3 is made up of 15 amino acids. V lost 3 bases to trimming and J lost 0 bases, with 9 bases between them. Germline CDR1 and CDR2: SGHTA and FQGNSA. CDR3 sequence reads: CASSLRWGSNQPQHF. CDR3 DNA sequence: TGTGCCAGCAGCTTGAGGTGGGGTAGCAATCAGCCCCAGCATTTT.

Turning to this clonotype: Relative to the germline gene, one junction end is altered; a read error may explain this. J is TRBJ2-7 and V is TRBV7-4; possibly TRBD2 for D (6 bases). The CDR3 covers 15 residues. Germline loops: CDR1 SGHVT, CDR2 SQSDAQ. This CDR3 reads CASSPGLNRNSPLHF. The CDR3 DNA sequence: TGTGCCAGCAGCCCGGGACTGAATCGTAATTCACCCCTCCACTTC.

The chain combines TRBV7-9 with TRBJ2-1, with TRBD1 identical over 7 bases. The better agreement between TRBJ2-7 and the DNA end casts doubt on the J call. Germline CDR1 and CDR2: SEHNR and FQNEAQ (reference sequence). The CDR3 runs 16 residues. DNA for the CDR3: TGTGCCAGCAGCTTAGAGAAGGACAGGCCTTTCTACGAGCAGTACTTC. This translates into CASSLEKDRPFYEQYF.

This clonotype was observed many times. The DNA is left out, because the CDR3 cannot be placed on it with certainty; the CDR3 is given as TCRdb lists it. V usage is TRBV25-1 and J usage is TRBJ2-6; TRBD2, the table's D call, was not compared with the DNA. 17 amino acids form the CDR3, both terminal residues included. The germline gives CDR1 MGHDK, CDR2 SYGVNS. The CDR3 protein is CASSEWFPRRIWLHLRF.

The V and J genes are TRBV5-1 and TRBJ2-1; tentative D call: TRBD1 (7 bases). The closer fit of TRBJ2-5 to the DNA end suggests the J call may be wrong. Germline V gene data show CDR1 as SGHRS and CDR2 as YFSETQ. The CDR3 covers 14 residues. The CDR3 is CASSRGTDKETQYF. CDR3 bases: TGCGCCAGCAGCCGCGGGACAGATAAAGAGACCCAGTACTTC.

This clonotype was counted many times. The chain employs TRBV18 and TRBJ2-7, with 8 nucleotides matching TRBD1. V lost 6 bases and J lost 1; bases outside the gene matches: 17. Per the germline V gene, CDR1 is KGHSH and CDR2 is LQKENI. CDR3 size: 18 residues. CDR3 nucleotide sequence: TGTGCCAGCTCTCGCGGTGGAGGCCAGGGGGCCAGATCCTACGAGCAGTACTTC. Translating gives CASSRGGGQGARSYEQYF.

Worth noting for this clonotype: Possible read error: a much larger clone is one base away. CDR3 coding DNA: TGTGCCAACAGCTTGAACAGGATTAATTCACCCCTCCACTTT. Translated, it gives CANSLNRINSPLHF. The V gene is TRBV5-3, the J gene TRBJ1-6; D is perhaps TRBD1 (5 bases). TRBV5-3 is an ORF, with its function uncertain. Trimming left V 9 bases short and J 6 bases short, with 16 bases between. CDR3 length equals 14 residues.

The gene calls are TRBV7-3 and TRBJ2-1; a possible D gene is TRBD1 (5 bases). The end of the DNA fits TRBJ2-5 better, so the J call may be wrong. The CDR3 length is 15 residues. Germline CDR1 is SGHTA and CDR2 is FQGTGA. The CDR3 sequence: CASSLWSGPQETQYF. The CDR3 nucleotides are TGTGCCAGCAGCTTATGGTCAGGGCCGCAAGAGACCCAGTACTTC.

The chain links TRBV7-3 to TRBJ2-5, with 8 bases fitting TRBD1. The CDR3 sequence is 12 residues long. The germline CDR1 and CDR2 sequences are SGHTA and FQGTGA. V trimming: 5 bases; J trimming: 11 bases; junction bases outside the gene matches: 7. The CDR3 here is CASSINRGMQYF. CDR3 sequence (DNA): TGTGCCAGCAGCATAAACAGGGGGATGCAGTACTTC.

In this sample, this clonotype turned up once. This chain links TRBV12-3 or TRBV12-4 with TRBJ1-1; the D is unclear. Trimming pared 3 bases from V and 6 bases from J, leaving 14 bases between. This CDR3 region has 14 residues. The CDR3 region has the DNA TGTGCCAGCAGTTTCTTGTCTACGCTCTCTGAAGCTTTCTTT. Its translation is CASSFLSTLSEAFF.

The CDR3: CASSVAGSYNEQFF. CDR3 bases: TGTGCCAGCAGCGTAGCAGGCTCCTACAATGAGCAGTTCTTC. The genes are TRBV9 and TRBJ2-1; D uncertain. The germline V and J ends were trimmed by 0 bases and 0 bases, with 4 bases remaining between them. This CDR3 spans 14 amino acids. Germline CDR1 and CDR2: SGDLS and YYNGEE.

The chain joins TRBV7-9 to TRBJ2-5, with 10 bases fitting TRBD1. The J call is uncertain, as TRBJ2-1 better fits the DNA end. Germline values: CDR1 SEHNR, CDR2 FQNEAQ (reference sequence). This CDR3 contains 16 residues. The CDR3 DNA sequence: TGTGCCAGCAACGATTTTCCGGGACAGGGGACCTACGAGCAGTTCTTC. It specifies CASNDFPGQGTYEQFF.

The rearrangement uses TRBV7-2 and TRBJ2-1, with 12 positions matching TRBD2. CDR1 and CDR2 from the germline V gene are SGHTA and FQGNSA. The CDR3 contains 15 residues. Trimming took 5 bases from V and 7 from J; bases not matched to a gene: 6. CDR3 sequence: CASSPTSGRRNEQFF. The DNA of the CDR3 is TGTGCCAGCAGCCCGACTAGCGGGAGAAGAAATGAGCAGTTCTTC.

J is TRBJ2-1 and V is TRBV10-3; 14 nucleotides agree with TRBD2. CDR3 length: 22 amino acids. Per germline, CDR1 ENHRY and CDR2 SYGVKD. Trimming removed 2 bases from V and 4 bases from J; junction bases left unmatched: 19. The CDR3 sequence is CAISEPGLAGVPEWGGYNEQFF. CDR3 DNA: TGTGCCATCAGTGAGCCGGGACTAGCGGGAGTGCCGGAGTGGGGTGGTTACAATGAGCAGTTCTTC.

The chain couples TRBV6-1 to TRBJ2-3; D is possibly TRBD2 (7 bases). The J call may be mistaken, given a closer DNA end match to TRBJ2-7. The CDR3 has 15 residues. Germline values: CDR1 MNHNS, CDR2 SASEGT. The CDR3 DNA reads as TGTGCCAGTGACGGGGGGCGGGAGCGGACCTACGAGCAGTACTTC. Protein product: CASDGGRERTYEQYF.

The V call is TRBV7-2, the J call TRBJ1-1, with 8 bases fitting TRBD1. There are 14 residues in the CDR3. CDR1 and CDR2 (germline): SGHTA, FQGNSA. V lost 4 bases to trimming and J lost 7 bases; unmatched junction nucleotides: 8. The DNA for the CDR3 is TGTGCCAGCAGCTCGACGACAGGGGCGAATGAAGCTTTCTTT. This translates into CASSSTTGANEAFF. Using reference TRBV7-2 and TRBJ1-1 for the parts outside the CDR3, the full variable domain is GAGVSQSPSNKVTEKGKDVELRCDPISGHTALYWYRQSLGQGLEFLIYFQGNSAPDKSGLPSDRFSAERTGGSVSTLTIQRTQQEDSAVYLCASSSTTGANEAFFGQGTRLTVV.

Turning to this clonotype: A read error is likely, as this CDR3 ends without the conserved phenylalanine or tryptophan. No DNA is shown, since the ends of the CDR3 on it are uncertain; the CDR3 is the one TCRdb lists. The J gene is TRBJ2-1, the V gene TRBV5-6. Germline V lookup: CDR1 SGHDT, CDR2 YYEEEE. The CDR3 spans 16 residues, counting both ends. CDR3 residues: CASSLARQGYGYTFGS.

The genes are TRBV6-2 or TRBV6-3 and TRBJ2-3, with D perhaps matching TRBD2 (5 bases). The J call may be wrong; the DNA end is better matched by TRBJ2-1. The CDR3 runs to 17 residues. Looked up from germline, CDR1 is MNHEY and CDR2 is SVGEGT. DNA of the CDR3: TGTGCCAGCAGTTACTCGATCCCCGGGAACGAGGGCAATGAGCAGTTCTTC. It yields the protein CASSYSIPGNEGNEQFF.

Notes on this clonotype: The junction departs from germline at one end; a sequencing error may be responsible. The chain combines TRBV27 with TRBJ2-7; D is uncertain. CDR1 MNHEY and CDR2 SMNVEV come from the germline V gene (reference sequence). The CDR3 is made up of 14 amino acids. The CDR3 sequence is CASSSFANQTPLHF. The CDR3 nucleotides are TGTGCCAGCAGTTCCTTCGCGAATCAAACACCCCTCCACTTC.